These 14 T cell receptor beta chains originate from one sample sequenced in a study of shared clonotypes between healthy human individuals. Only in-frame clones appear in the TCRdb table, and some are missing; sequencing was by immunoSEQ multiplex PCR. In the table there are under 650,000 clones, about 96% of which are singletons. The sample consisted of naive CD4+ T cells sorted from blood. Subset: CD45RA+ positively selected. The source is a woman aged 30 to 39 in good health.

This chain joins TRBV15 and TRBJ2-7; 7 positions agree with TRBD2. Germline V gene sequence: CDR1 LNHNV, CDR2 YYDKDF (reference sequence). Unmatched junction bases numbered 2, after V lost 0 bases and J lost 3 bases. CDR3 length: 14 amino acids. CDR3 sequence: CATSRDSGGYEQYF. CDR3 in DNA: TGTGCCACCAGCAGAGATTCGGGGGGCTACGAGCAGTACTTC.

The rearrangement uses TRBV19 and TRBJ2-1; D is ambiguous. Germline V lookup: CDR1 LNHDA, CDR2 SQIVND (reference sequence). The CDR3 runs 13 residues. Trimming stripped 5 bases from V and 6 bases from J, with 11 bases between. The CDR3 nucleotides read TGTGCCAGTAGTCTTAGGTGGGGCAATGAGCAGTTCTTC. Translated, it gives CASSLRWGNEQFF.

The chain combines TRBV5-6 with TRBJ1-1; the D gene is possibly TRBD1 (5 bases). The germline V gene has CDR1 SGHDT and CDR2 YYEEEE. V lost 1 base and J 5 bases, leaving 12 bases between the germline ends. This CDR3 comprises 14 residues. CDR3 amino acids: CASSLIGGRTEAFF. For the CDR3, the DNA is TGTGCCAGCAGCTTGATCGGGGGTAGGACTGAAGCTTTCTTT.

The V and J genes are TRBV5-1 and TRBJ2-7, with D unclear. The V end was cut by 4 bases, the J end by 2 bases, with 13 bases between. This CDR3 is built from 14 residues. CDR1 and CDR2 from the germline V gene are SGHRS and YFSETQ. The CDR3 sequence is CASSLGPETYEQYF. CDR3 nucleotide sequence: TGCGCCAGCAGCCTAGGCCCGGAGACCTACGAGCAGTACTTC.

V gene TRBV5-1 combines with J gene TRBJ2-7; no reliable D call. This CDR3 region has 18 residues. Per germline, CDR1 SGHRS and CDR2 YFSETQ. Between the trimmed V and J ends, which lost 0 bases and 5 bases, there was a span of 24 bases. CDR3 sequence: CASSLAAVSAILLHEQYF. CDR3 DNA sequence: TGCGCCAGCAGCTTGGCCGCGGTGTCCGCTATTCTTCTCCACGAGCAGTACTTC. Filled out from reference TRBV5-1 and TRBJ2-7, the complete variable domain reads KAGVTQTPRYLIKTRGQQVTLSCSPISGHRSVSWYQQTPGQGLQFLFEYFSETQRNKGNFPGRFSGRQFSNSRSEMNVSTLELGDSALYLCASSLAAVSAILLHEQYFGPGTRLTVT.

The J gene is TRBJ2-7, the V gene TRBV28, with 11 nucleotides matching TRBD2. The junction had 3 bases not matched to a gene; V was cut back by 6 bases and J by 2 bases. The germline V gene has CDR1 MDHEN and CDR2 SYDVKM. The CDR3 loop spans 14 amino acids. The CDR3 protein is CASRGTSGTYEQYF. DNA for the CDR3: TGTGCCAGCAGGGGGACTAGCGGAACCTACGAGCAGTACTTC.

The rearrangement uses TRBV2 and TRBJ2-6; D may be TRBD1 or TRBD2 (5 bases each). The V end lost 7 bases, the J end lost 3 bases, and 7 bases lay between the germline ends. This CDR3 has 13 amino acids. The germline CDR1 and CDR2 sequences are SNHLY and FYNNEI. The CDR3 sequence is CASNGGGANVLTF. In nucleotides, the CDR3 is TGTGCCAGCAATGGGGGTGGGGCCAACGTCCTGACTTTC. The whole variable domain, filled in from reference TRBV2 and TRBJ2-6, reads EPEVTQTPSHQVTQMGQEVILRCVPISNHLYFYWYRQILGQKVEFLVSFYNNEISEKSEIFDDQFSVERPDGSNFTLKIRSTKLEDSAMYFCASNGGGANVLTFGAGSRLTVL.

V and J are TRBV6-9 and TRBJ2-2; 10 bases match TRBD2. Germline values: CDR1 MNHGY, CDR2 SVAAGI. V dropped 0 bases and J dropped 3; count of bases not matched to a gene: 4. The CDR3 length is 17 residues. CDR3 loop: CASSYSWLAGDTGELFF. The CDR3 DNA is TGTGCCAGCAGTTATTCGTGGCTAGCGGGAGACACCGGGGAGCTGTTTTTT.

Concerning this clone itself: The sample carries other DNA sequences with the same CDR3. The rearrangement joins TRBV20-1 to TRBJ2-7; D is undetermined. With 6 bases removed from V and 3 bases from J, the gap between germline ends came to 6 bases. Germline CDR1 reads DFQATT; CDR2 reads SNEGSKA (reference sequence). The CDR3 covers 10 residues. DNA for the CDR3: TGCAGTGCCACAGACTACGAGCAGTACTTC. Amino acids: CSATDYEQYF.

The genes are TRBV5-4 and TRBJ2-5; the D gene is possibly TRBD2 (6 bases). V lost 5 bases to trimming and J lost 1 base, with 9 bases between them. Germline lookup yields CDR1 SGHNT and CDR2 YYREEE (reference sequence). CDR3 size: 13 residues. The CDR3 coding sequence is TGTGCCAGCAGTTTTAGCGGCCAAGAGACCCAGTACTTC. Protein sequence: CASSFSGQETQYF. Using reference TRBV5-4 and TRBJ2-5 for the parts outside the CDR3, the full variable domain is ETGVTQSPTHLIKTRGQQVTLRCSSQSGHNTVSWYQQALGQGPQFIFQYYREEENGRGNFPPRFSGLQFPNYSSELNVNALELDDSALYLCASSFSGQETQYFGPGTRLLVL.

This clone is a singleton in its sample. The genes are TRBV6-1 and TRBJ1-2; TRBD1 matches at 9 bases. Germline values: CDR1 MNHNS, CDR2 SASEGT. The junction had 8 bases not matched to a gene; V was cut back by 8 bases and J by 1 base. This CDR3 is 15 amino acids long. CDR3 nucleotide sequence: TGTGCCAGCTACGACAGGGGGTTCTTTAACTATGGCTACACCTTC. Protein product: CASYDRGFFNYGYTF.

The chain is built from TRBV2 and TRBJ2-1, with D perhaps TRBD1 or TRBD2 (6 bases each). This CDR3 is 12 amino acids long. V lost 7 bases to trimming and J lost 9 bases, with 13 bases between them. Germline V gives CDR1 SNHLY, CDR2 FYNNEI. CDR3 coding DNA: TGTGCCAGCAAAAAGGGGGGTGTTGAGCAGTTCTTC. This codes for CASKKGGVEQFF.

This chain links TRBV11-3 with TRBJ1-5, with D tentatively TRBD1 (6 bases). The V gene's germline CDR1 is SGHNT and CDR2 YENEEA. Trimming removed 5 bases at V and 7 bases at J, with 12 bases between. The CDR3 extends over 13 amino acids. CDR3 sequence: CASSRKGGQPQHF. CDR3 coding DNA: TGTGCCAGCAGCCGAAAGGGGGGCCAGCCCCAGCATTTT.

V and J are TRBV7-6 and TRBJ2-3; D ambiguous. This CDR3 contains 13 residues. V was cut by 2 bases and J by 2 bases, with 5 bases left in between. Germline V gene data show CDR1 as SGHVS and CDR2 as FNYEAQ. As DNA, the CDR3 is TGTGCCAGCAGCTTAAGACTCACAGATACGCAGTATTTT. This encodes CASSLRLTDTQYF.